This T cell receptor beta chain originates from a study of cytomegalovirus exposure and HLA in healthy donors. Across the whole study: Earlier findings included roughly 120 million unique TCR beta sequences obtained from 180 million or so T cells.

The CDR3 runs to 14 residues. After removal of 6 bases from V and 0 bases from J, the junction contained 6 bases not matched to a gene. Germline V CDR1 and CDR2: SQVTM, ANQGSEA. This clone was seen a handful of times. PCR primers comprised 60 Vbeta and 13 Jbeta primers. Produced via immunoSEQ multiplex PCR; TCRdb's table is partial and in-frame only. The profile shows fewer than 100,000 clones, about 78% of them singletons. The specimen was PBMCs. This sequence joins TRBV29-1 and TRBJ1-1; 8 bases line up with TRBD1. The source of this sequence is a male donor in good health and CMV-seronegative. Here the CDR3 reads CSVGGTGLNTEAFF. The CDR3 DNA reads TGCAGCGTCGGAGGGACAGGATTGAACACTGAAGCTTTCTTT.